The 5 T cell receptor beta chains reported below all come from one sample, sequenced in a study of neurological immune-mediated disorders. TCRdb ran MiXCR on the 5' RACE reads and lists one entry per CDR3 protein. Found here are approximately 40,000 distinct CDR3 sequences, 3.5% to 4% of them singletons; the top ten hold approximately 2.2%. The sequenced sample was PBMCs. The source is a man aged 25 to 40 with multiple sclerosis.

The table lists this clonotype with many counts. CDR3 coding DNA: TGCAGTGCTAGGAGGGGTTCAGCCTACGAGCAGTACTTC. Protein sequence: CSARRGSAYEQYF. This chain connects TRBV20-1 to TRBJ2-7, with D tentatively TRBD1 or TRBD2 (5 bases each). This CDR3 region has 13 residues. Deletions cut 3 bases from V and 2 bases from J, with 11 bases between. The germline V gene encodes CDR1 DFQATT and CDR2 SNEGSKA (reference sequence).

This clonotype was seen ten or more times. V usage is TRBV27 and J usage is TRBJ2-3; D is unclear. There are 13 residues in the CDR3. CDR1 and CDR2 (germline): MNHEY, SMNVEV (reference sequence). Trimming shortened V by 0 bases and J by 7 bases, and 8 bases separated the two germline ends. The CDR3 reads CASSLSGLHTQYF. CDR3 DNA: TGTGCCAGCAGTTTATCTGGCTTACATACGCAGTATTTT.

This clonotype has at least ten counts. The chain carries TRBV9 and TRBJ1-1, with a tentative D call TRBD1 (5 bases). V dropped 3 bases and J dropped 11 bases, with 14 bases sitting between them. CDR3 length: 12 amino acids. In germline, CDR1 is SGDLS, CDR2 YYNGEE. The CDR3 DNA sequence: TGTGCCAGCAGCGGGAATCCAGGGTACGCTTTCTTT. It is translated as CASSGNPGYAFF.

There are many counts of this clonotype. The gene calls are TRBV20-1 and TRBJ1-1; 7 bases fit TRBD1. Per germline, CDR1 DFQATT and CDR2 SNEGSKA (reference sequence). V dropped 2 bases and J dropped 6; count of bases not matched to a gene: 3. CDR3 length: 12 residues. CDR3 DNA: TGCAGTGCTAGACAGGGGGAGGCTGAAGCTTTCTTT. It encodes CSARQGEAEAFF.

Ten or more counts support this clonotype. The gene calls are TRBV12-3 or TRBV12-4 and TRBJ1-6; D is unclear. This CDR3 region has 13 residues. Deletions cut 1 base from V and 6 bases from J, with 4 bases between. CDR3 sequence: CASSLGANSPLHF. CDR3 DNA: TGTGCCAGCAGTTTAGGGGCTAATTCACCCCTCCACTTT.